A single T cell receptor beta chain is shown here with its context. RNA totalling roughly 0.45 to 1 ug underwent reverse transcription with random hexamers. TCRdb re-called the immunoSEQ multiplex PCR reads through MiXCR, storing one row per CDR3 protein. Here the sample spans about 150,000 distinct CDR3 sequences, approximately 96% being singletons. This sample was taken from a study of CD8 T cells in Susac syndrome. CD8+ and CD4+ T cells circulating in blood were sequenced for TCR beta. It was negative isolation that provided the CD8+ and CD4+ T cells, whereas TEMRA cells were enriched by FACS. This TCR came from a human donor with Susac syndrome. The sequencing sample was made of CD4+ T cells from PBMCs.

CDR3 sequence (DNA): TGCGCCAGCAGCTATACCACAGGGGAAAGGCAGTACTTC. Translating it yields CASSYTTGERQYF. V is TRBV5-1 and J is TRBJ2-7; the match to TRBD1 covers 7 bases. Germline loops: CDR1 SGHRS, CDR2 YFSETQ. CDR3 length equals 13 residues. Germline trimming cut 3 bases from V and 9 bases from J; bases unmatched to any gene: 9.